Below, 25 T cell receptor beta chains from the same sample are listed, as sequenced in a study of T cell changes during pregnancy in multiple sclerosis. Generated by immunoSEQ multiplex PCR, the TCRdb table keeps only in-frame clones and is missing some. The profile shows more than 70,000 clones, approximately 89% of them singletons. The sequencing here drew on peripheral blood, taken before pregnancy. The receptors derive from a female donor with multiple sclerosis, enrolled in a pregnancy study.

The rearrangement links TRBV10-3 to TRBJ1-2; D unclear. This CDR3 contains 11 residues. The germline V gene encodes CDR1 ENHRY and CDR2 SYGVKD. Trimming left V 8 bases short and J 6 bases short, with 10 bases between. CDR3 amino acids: CAIGGSDGYTF. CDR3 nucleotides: TGTGCCATCGGTGGGAGCGATGGCTACACCTTC.

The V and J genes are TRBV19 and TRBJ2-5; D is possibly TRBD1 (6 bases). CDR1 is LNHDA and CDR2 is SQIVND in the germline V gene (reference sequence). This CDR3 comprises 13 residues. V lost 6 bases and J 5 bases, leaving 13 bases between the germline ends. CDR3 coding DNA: TGTGCCAGTAGAGGAACAGGGAAGGAGACCCAGTACTTC. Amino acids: CASRGTGKETQYF.

In nucleotides, the CDR3 is TGTGCCAGCAGCCCCCGGAGGGAGTCCCACAATGAGCAGTTCTTC. Translating it yields CASSPRRESHNEQFF. The rearrangement joins TRBV7-9 to TRBJ2-1, with D possibly being TRBD2 (6 bases). The length of the CDR3 is 15 residues. V was pared by 5 bases and J by 5 bases, with 16 bases between. Germline V CDR1 and CDR2: SEHNR, FQNEAQ (reference sequence).

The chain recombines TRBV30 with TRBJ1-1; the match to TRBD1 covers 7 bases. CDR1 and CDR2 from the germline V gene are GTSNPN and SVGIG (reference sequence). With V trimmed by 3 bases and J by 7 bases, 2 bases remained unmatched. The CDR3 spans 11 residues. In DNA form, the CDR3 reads TGTGCCTGGAGCTACAGGGGTGAAGCTTTCTTT. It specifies CAWSYRGEAFF.

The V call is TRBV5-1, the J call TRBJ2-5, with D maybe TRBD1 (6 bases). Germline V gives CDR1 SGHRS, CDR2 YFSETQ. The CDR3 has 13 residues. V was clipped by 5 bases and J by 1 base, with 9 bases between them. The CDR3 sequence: CASSSGVQETQYF. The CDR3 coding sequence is TGCGCCAGCAGTTCAGGGGTCCAAGAGACCCAGTACTTC.

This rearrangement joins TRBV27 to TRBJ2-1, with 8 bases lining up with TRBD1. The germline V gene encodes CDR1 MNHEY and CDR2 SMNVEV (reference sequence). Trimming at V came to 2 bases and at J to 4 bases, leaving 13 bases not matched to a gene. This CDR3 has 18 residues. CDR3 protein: CASSLRFIRGQVYNEQFF. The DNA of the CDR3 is TGTGCCAGCAGTTTAAGATTTATAAGGGGACAGGTATACAATGAGCAGTTCTTC.

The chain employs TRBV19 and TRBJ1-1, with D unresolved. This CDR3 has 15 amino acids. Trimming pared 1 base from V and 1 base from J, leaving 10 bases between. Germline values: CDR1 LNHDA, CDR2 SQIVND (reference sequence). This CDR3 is CASSIGESGNTEAFF. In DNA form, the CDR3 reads TGTGCCAGTAGTATAGGAGAGAGTGGGAACACTGAAGCTTTCTTT. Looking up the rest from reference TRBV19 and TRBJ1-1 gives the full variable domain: DGGITQSPKYLFRKEGQNVTLSCEQNLNHDAMYWYRQDPGQGLRLIYYSQIVNDFQKGDIAEGYSVSREKKESFPLTVTSAQKNPTAFYLCASSIGESGNTEAFFGQGTRLTVV.

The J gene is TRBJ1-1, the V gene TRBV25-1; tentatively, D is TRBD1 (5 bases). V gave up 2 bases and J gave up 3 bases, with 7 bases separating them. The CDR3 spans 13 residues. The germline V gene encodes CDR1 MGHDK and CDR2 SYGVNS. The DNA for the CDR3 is TGTGCCAGCAGTGAACAGGGTTACACTGAAGCTTTCTTT. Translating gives CASSEQGYTEAFF.

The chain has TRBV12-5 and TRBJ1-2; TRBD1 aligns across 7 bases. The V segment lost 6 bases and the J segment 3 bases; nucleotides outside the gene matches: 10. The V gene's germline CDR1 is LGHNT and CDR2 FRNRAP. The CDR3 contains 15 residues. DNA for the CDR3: TGTGCTAGTGGCCGACAGGGTCTCGGCGACTATGGCTACACCTTC. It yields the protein CASGRQGLGDYGYTF.

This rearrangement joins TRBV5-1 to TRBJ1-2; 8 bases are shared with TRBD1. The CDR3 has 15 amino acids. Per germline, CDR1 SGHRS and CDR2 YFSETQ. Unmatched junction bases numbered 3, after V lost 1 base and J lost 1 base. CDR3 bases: TGCGCCAGCAGCTTGCGGACAGGGAATAACTATGGCTACACCTTC. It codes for CASSLRTGNNYGYTF.

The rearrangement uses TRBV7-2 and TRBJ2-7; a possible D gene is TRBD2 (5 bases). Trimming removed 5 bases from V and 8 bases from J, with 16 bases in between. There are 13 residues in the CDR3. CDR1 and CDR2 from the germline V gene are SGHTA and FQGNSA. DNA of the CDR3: TGTGCCAGCAGCACGAGAGGGATTACGAAGCAGTACTTC. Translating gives CASSTRGITKQYF.

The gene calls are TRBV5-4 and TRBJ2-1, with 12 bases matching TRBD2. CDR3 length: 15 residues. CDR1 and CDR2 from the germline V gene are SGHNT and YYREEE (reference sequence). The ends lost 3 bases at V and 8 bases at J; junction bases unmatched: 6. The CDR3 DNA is TGTGCCAGCAGCTCTAGCGGGAGGGCCGAGGATGAGCAGTTCTTC. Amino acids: CASSSSGRAEDEQFF.

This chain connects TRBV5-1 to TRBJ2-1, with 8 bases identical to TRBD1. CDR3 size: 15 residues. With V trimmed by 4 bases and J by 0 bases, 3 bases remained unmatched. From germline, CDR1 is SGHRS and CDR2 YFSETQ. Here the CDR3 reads CASSGTGGSYNEQFF. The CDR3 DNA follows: TGCGCCAGCAGCGGCACAGGGGGCTCCTACAATGAGCAGTTCTTC.

In DNA form, the CDR3 reads TGTGCCAGCAGTTACTCTGCAGGGGCAACTAATGAAAAACTGTTTTTT. It is translated as CASSYSAGATNEKLFF. This chain connects TRBV6-5 to TRBJ1-4; D perhaps matches TRBD1 (6 bases). Germline V gene sequence: CDR1 MNHEY, CDR2 SVGAGI. The CDR3 is made up of 16 amino acids. The V gene lost 0 bases and the J gene lost 0 bases, with 8 bases spanning the gap.

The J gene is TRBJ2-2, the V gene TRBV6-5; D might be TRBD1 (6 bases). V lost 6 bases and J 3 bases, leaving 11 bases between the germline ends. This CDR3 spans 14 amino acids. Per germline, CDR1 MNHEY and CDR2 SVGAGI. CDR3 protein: CASSRRGDTGELFF. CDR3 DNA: TGTGCCAGCAGCCGCAGGGGTGACACCGGGGAGCTGTTTTTT.

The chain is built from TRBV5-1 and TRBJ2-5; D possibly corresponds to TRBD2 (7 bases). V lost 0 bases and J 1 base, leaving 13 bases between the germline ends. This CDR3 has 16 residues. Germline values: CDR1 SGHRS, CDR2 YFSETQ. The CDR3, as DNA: TGCGCCAGCAGCTTGGCCGGGGGGCCCTCCCAAGAGACCCAGTACTTC. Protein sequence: CASSLAGGPSQETQYF.

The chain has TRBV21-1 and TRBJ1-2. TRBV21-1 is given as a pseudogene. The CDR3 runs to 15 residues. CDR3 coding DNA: TGTGCCACAGGGAGGAGGGGACGATCTAACTATGGCTACACCTTC. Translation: CATGRRGRSNYGYTF.

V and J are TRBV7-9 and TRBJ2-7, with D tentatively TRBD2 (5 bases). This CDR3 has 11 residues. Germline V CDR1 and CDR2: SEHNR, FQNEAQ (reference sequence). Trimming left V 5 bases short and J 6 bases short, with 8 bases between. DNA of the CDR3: TGTGCCAGCAGCCAGGCGGGCGAGCAGTACTTC. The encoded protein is CASSQAGEQYF.

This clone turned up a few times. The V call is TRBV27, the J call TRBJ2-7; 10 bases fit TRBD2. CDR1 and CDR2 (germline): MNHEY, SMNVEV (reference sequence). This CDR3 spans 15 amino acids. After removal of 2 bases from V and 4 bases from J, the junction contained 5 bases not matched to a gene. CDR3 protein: CASSLTPGLAYEQYF. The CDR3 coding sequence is TGTGCCAGCAGTTTAACCCCGGGACTAGCGTACGAGCAGTACTTC.

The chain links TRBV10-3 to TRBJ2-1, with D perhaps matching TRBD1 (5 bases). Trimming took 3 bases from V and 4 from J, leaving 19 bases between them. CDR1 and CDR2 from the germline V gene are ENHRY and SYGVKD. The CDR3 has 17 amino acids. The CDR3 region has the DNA TGTGCCATCAGTGATAATAGGCCAGGGCAACTATACAATGAGCAGTTCTTC. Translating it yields CAISDNRPGQLYNEQFF.

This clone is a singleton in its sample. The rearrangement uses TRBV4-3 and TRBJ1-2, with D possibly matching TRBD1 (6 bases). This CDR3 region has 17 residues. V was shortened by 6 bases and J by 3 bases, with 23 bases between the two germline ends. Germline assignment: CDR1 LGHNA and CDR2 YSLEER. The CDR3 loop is CASSHDRYDRSYYGYTF. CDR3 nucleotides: TGCGCCAGCAGTCACGATCGGTACGACAGGTCATACTATGGCTACACCTTC.

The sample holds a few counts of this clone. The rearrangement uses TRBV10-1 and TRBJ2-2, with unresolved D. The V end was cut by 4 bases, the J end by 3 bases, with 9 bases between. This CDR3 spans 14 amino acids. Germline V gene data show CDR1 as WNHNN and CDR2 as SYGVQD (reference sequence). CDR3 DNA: TGCGCCAGCAGTGGCTCGGCGGACACCGGGGAGCTGTTTTTT. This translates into CASSGSADTGELFF.

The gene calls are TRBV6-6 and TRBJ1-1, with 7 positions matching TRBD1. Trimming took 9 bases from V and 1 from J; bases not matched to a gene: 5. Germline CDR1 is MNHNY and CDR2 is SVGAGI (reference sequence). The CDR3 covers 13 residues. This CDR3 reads CASWGQQNTEAFF. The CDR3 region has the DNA TGTGCCAGTTGGGGACAGCAGAACACTGAAGCTTTCTTT.

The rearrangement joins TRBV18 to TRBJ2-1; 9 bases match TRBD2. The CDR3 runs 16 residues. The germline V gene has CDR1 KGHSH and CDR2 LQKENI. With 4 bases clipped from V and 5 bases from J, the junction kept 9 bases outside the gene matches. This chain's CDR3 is CASSLKEGLANNEQFF. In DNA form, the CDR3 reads TGTGCCAGCTCACTGAAGGAAGGACTAGCGAACAATGAGCAGTTCTTC.

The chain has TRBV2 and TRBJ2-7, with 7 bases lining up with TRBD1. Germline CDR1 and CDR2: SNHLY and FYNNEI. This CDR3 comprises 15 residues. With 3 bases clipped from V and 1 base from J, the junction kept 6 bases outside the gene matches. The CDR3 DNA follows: TGTGCCAGCAGTGATTACGGGACAGCATCCTACGAGCAGTACTTC. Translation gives CASSDYGTASYEQYF.